This T cell receptor (beta chain) emerged from a study of a mutant IDH1 vaccine in newly diagnosed glioma (dated by TCRdb to about 2021). Study-level background: Vaccination was initiated 4-6 weeks after radiotherapy alone, or concurrently with temozolomide cycles in the chemotherapy-containing groups. Six visits were used for peripheral blood collection: V03 (baseline), V05, V07, V10, V12 and V13. Longitudinal TCRB deep sequencing was performed for 20 to 30 treated patients wherever samples were available for exploratory analyses. Of the approximately 33 treated patients, about 60% were male and about 40% were female, and the mean age was roughly 38 years. Before enrollment, most patients had been given radiochemotherapy with temozolomide as standard therapy, while the rest had received either radiotherapy alone or temozolomide alone. Visit V12 was the week-35 safety follow-up and visit V13 was the week-47 end of study.

This clone was seen just once. Its recognized antigen is unknown. No quality values exist for individual bases; no much larger clone is one base distant. The library was prepared using the immunoSEQ multiplex PCR assay. Following the manufacturer's protocol, the hsTCRB Kit was used to amplify rearranged TCR beta chain sequences. An Illumina MiSeq was used to sequence the TCRB libraries. As for how the authors treated the data: Demultiplexing, trimming and gene mapping were performed with the kit vendor's proprietary platform. What TCRdb holds here is the immuneACCESS table cut down to in-frame rearrangements. Part of the clones is not present; checked against another copy, under half of the missing clones reflect an unresolved V gene, and the others are unexplained. V and J calls and clone size are copied from that table; D and trimming were computed from the DNA. The sample table records around 41,000 clones; around 87% of these occur just once. Roughly 1.5% of the sample lies in the top ten.

Per the publication, the time point label means: week 35, safety follow-up. Every vaccine dose consisted of 300 ug of a 20-mer mutant IDH1 peptide in Montanide, administered subcutaneously together with topical imiquimod. Patients were given eight vaccinations, in weeks 1, 3, 5, 7, 11, 15, 19 and 23, which matched visits V03 through V10. Donors had newly diagnosed WHO grade 3 or 4 IDH1-mutant astrocytomas with loss of nuclear ATRX. The samples were drawn from NOA16, a multicentre, single-arm, open-label phase I trial in Germany that tested a mutant IDH1 peptide vaccine in humans for the first time. The DNeasy Blood and Tissue Kit was used to extract genomic DNA from EDTA blood for TCRB sequencing. The paper as a whole reports these results and caveats: According to the authors, sample limitations meant that analyses of patient blood samples could not be reproduced. Selection of PBMC samples for TCRB deep sequencing was based on availability. Vaccine-induced immune responses across multiple MHC alleles were detected in 93.3% of patients. No apparent relationship was observed between pseudoprogression and alterations in the top peripheral T cell clonotypes detected by TCRB sequencing.

Cut back by 9 bases and 1 base, the V and J ends lie 11 bases apart. The germline V gene provides CDR1 SGHVS and CDR2 FNYEAQ. The CDR3 contains 13 residues, cysteine and phenylalanine counted. Only CDR3 DNA is held: 39 bases, read in frame from base 1. Source: PBMCs, taken from a glioma patient whose treatment included an IDH1 peptide vaccine. The chain couples TRBV7-6 to TRBJ2-3; the D match is possibly TRBD1 or TRBD2, with 5 bases aligned in each. The sequence was collected from a man aged 40-49 years with glioma. The CDR3 has the sequence CASGGRGTDTQYF. The sequenced DNA: TGTGCCAGTGGGGGTAGGGGCACAGATACGCAGTATTTT.